These 29 T cell receptor beta chains were all obtained from the same sample, sequenced in a study of T-cell reconstitution after alpha-beta-depleted transplantation in children. Preparation of the TCRbeta library was carried out with unique molecular identifiers. MiXCR was run by TCRdb on the PCR reads, yielding one entry per CDR3 protein. The sample records about 500,000 distinct CDR3 sequences, 30% to 35% being singletons. The specimen was PBMCs from the stem cell graft donor, collected from the stem cell graft. These receptors originate from a human donor who donated a stem cell graft to a child with aplastic anemia.

This clonotype was detected only a few times. V and J are TRBV7-2 and TRBJ2-1; D not resolved. This CDR3 region has 12 residues. V lost 5 bases, J lost 10 bases, and 12 bases lay in between. Germline loops: CDR1 SGHTA, CDR2 FQGNSA. The CDR3 bases are TGTGCCAGCAGCCACGACGGATGGGAGCAGTTCTTC. Its protein is CASSHDGWEQFF.

This clonotype was detected ten times or more. This chain connects TRBV6-7 to TRBJ1-5; D not resolved. TRBV6-7 is an ORF for which the function is uncertain. V lost 1 base, J lost 0 bases, and 16 bases lay in between. The CDR3 is 18 amino acids. In nucleotides, the CDR3 is TGTGCCAGCAGTTACTTCGACCACAGTCCGGGTAGCAATCAGCCCCAGCATTTT. Translation gives CASSYFDHSPGSNQPQHF.

The rearrangement links TRBV28 to TRBJ1-5; TRBD1 matches 8 bases. CDR1 is MDHEN and CDR2 is SYDVKM in the germline V gene. The CDR3 runs to 15 residues. J was trimmed by 2 bases and V by 6 bases; bases with no gene match: 6. CDR3 sequence: CASSAGGSRNQPQHF. CDR3 nucleotides: TGTGCCAGCAGCGCAGGGGGCTCGCGCAATCAGCCCCAGCATTTT.

The gene calls are TRBV29-1 and TRBJ2-5, with 7 bases that match TRBD2. The CDR3 contains 14 residues. Germline CDR1 SQVTM, CDR2 ANQGSEA. With 4 bases clipped from V and 0 bases from J, the junction kept 5 bases outside the gene matches. Written as DNA, the CDR3 is TGCAGCGTTGTACAGCGGGATTACCAAGAGACCCAGTACTTC. Translation: CSVVQRDYQETQYF.

This clonotype has more than one count but fewer than ten. The rearrangement links TRBV11-1 to TRBJ1-2; D is unresolved. Trimming pared 4 bases from V and 0 bases from J, leaving 6 bases between. In germline, CDR1 is SGHAT, CDR2 FQDESV (reference sequence). The CDR3 spans 13 residues. CDR3 loop: CASSYQANYGYTF. The CDR3 region has the DNA TGTGCCAGCAGCTATCAGGCTAACTATGGCTACACCTTC. Full variable domain (rest looked up from reference TRBV11-1 and TRBJ1-2): EAEVAQSPRYKITEKSQAVAFWCDPISGHATLYWYRQILGQGPELLVQFQDESVVDDSQLPKDRFSAERLKGVDSTLKIQPAELGDSAMYLCASSYQANYGYTFGSGTRLTVV.

The sample holds a few counts of this clonotype. V is TRBV20-1 and J is TRBJ2-2; 11 bases align to TRBD1. Trimming took 6 bases from V and 4 from J; bases not matched to a gene: 4. Per germline, CDR1 DFQATT and CDR2 SNEGSKA (reference sequence). The CDR3 is 14 residues long. Here the CDR3 DNA reads TGCAGTGCGAGGACAGGGGGCAGCACCGGGGAGCTGTTTTTT. This codes for CSARTGGSTGELFF.

J is TRBJ1-1 and V is TRBV12-5; possibly TRBD1 for D (5 bases). Trimming took off 6 bases at V and 0 bases at J, with 11 bases between the two ends. The CDR3 has 14 amino acids. CDR1 LGHNT and CDR2 FRNRAP come from the germline V gene. CDR3 sequence reads: CASGSGTVNTEAFF. CDR3 sequence (DNA): TGTGCTAGTGGCTCCGGGACTGTGAACACTGAAGCTTTCTTT.

The V gene is TRBV2, the J gene TRBJ1-2, with 8 bases aligning to TRBD1. Germline CDR1 and CDR2: SNHLY and FYNNEI. The junction had 15 bases not matched to a gene; V was cut back by 3 bases and J by 6 bases. This CDR3 contains 17 residues. In DNA form, the CDR3 reads TGTGCCAGCAGTGACAGGACAGGGACCACGGGGGGGGATGGCTACACCTTC. It specifies CASSDRTGTTGGDGYTF.

This clonotype was seen ten or more times. The chain is built from TRBV6-5 and TRBJ1-1; tentative D call: TRBD1 (6 bases). The CDR3 loop spans 17 amino acids. Germline values: CDR1 MNHEY, CDR2 SVGAGI. The V end was cut by 3 bases, the J end by 5 bases, with 22 bases between. The CDR3 DNA sequence: TGTGCCAGCAGTTATGGGGGGGAGGGGGTGAGAGGAACTGAAGCTTTCTTT. Encoded protein: CASSYGGEGVRGTEAFF.

The chain is built from TRBV20-1 and TRBJ1-1, with D hard to call. The CDR3 length is 14 residues. V shed 0 bases and J shed 1 base, with 9 bases lying between them. The germline gives CDR1 DFQATT, CDR2 SNEGSKA (reference sequence). The CDR3 coding sequence is TGCAGTGCTAGAGATTTTCAGGAGAACACTGAAGCTTTCTTT. It is translated as CSARDFQENTEAFF.

This chain uses TRBV10-3 with TRBJ1-3, with D possibly TRBD1 on 5 matching bases. V lost 3 bases and J lost 0, with 18 bases in between. This CDR3 contains 18 residues. Germline CDR1 is ENHRY and CDR2 is SYGVKD. CDR3 DNA: TGTGCCATCAGTGAACCACCCACAGGCACTAACTCTGGAAACACCATATATTTT. Residues: CAISEPPTGTNSGNTIYF.

This clonotype has more than one count but fewer than ten. In DNA form, the CDR3 reads TGCGCCAGCAGGGCGGGAGGCCCCGATAATGAGCAGTTCTTC. Its protein is CASRAGGPDNEQFF. The chain joins TRBV5-1 to TRBJ2-1, with 8 bases identical to TRBD2. Germline V gene sequence: CDR1 SGHRS, CDR2 YFSETQ. CDR3 length equals 14 residues. J lost 7 bases, V lost 5 bases, and 8 bases had no gene match.

This clonotype was counted only a few times. This chain links TRBV11-2 with TRBJ1-6; D not certain. From germline, CDR1 is SGHAT and CDR2 FQNNGV. The CDR3 totals 16 residues. Trimming removed 4 bases from V and 7 bases from J, with 17 bases in between. The CDR3 DNA is TGTGCCAGCAGCTATGGTTGGGGTACAGCGAATTCACCCCTCCACTTT. Protein product: CASSYGWGTANSPLHF.

This clonotype was detected a few times. The chain employs TRBV3-1 and TRBJ2-1; 7 nucleotides align to TRBD2. The J segment lost 9 bases and the V segment lost 4 bases, leaving 6 bases of the junction unmatched. The length of the CDR3 is 13 residues. Germline assignment: CDR1 LGHDT and CDR2 YNNKEL (reference sequence). The CDR3 nucleotides read TGTGCCAGCAGCCGGGGGGGAGAGATTGAGCAGTTCTTC. This codes for CASSRGGEIEQFF.

This clonotype was recorded only once. The chain couples TRBV5-1 to TRBJ2-4, with 7 bases aligning to TRBD1. The CDR3 loop spans 19 amino acids. Germline V gene data show CDR1 as SGHRS and CDR2 as YFSETQ. Germline trimming cut 2 bases from V and 0 bases from J; bases unmatched to any gene: 14. The CDR3 loop reads CASSFRAGTAEIAKNIQYF. Here the CDR3 DNA reads TGCGCCAGCAGCTTCCGCGCCGGGACAGCCGAGATAGCCAAAAACATTCAGTACTTC.

This clonotype was picked up a small number of times. V is TRBV6-4 and J is TRBJ2-7; D might be TRBD1 or TRBD2, each matching 6 bases. Trimming pared 11 bases from V and 6 bases from J, leaving 20 bases between. This CDR3 region has 13 residues. The V gene's germline CDR1 is MRHNA and CDR2 SNTAGT. DNA of the CDR3: TGTGCCTCCATGGGGGGCCGGGTTAGCGAGCAGTACGTC. It is translated as CASMGGRVSEQYV.

The J gene is TRBJ2-1, the V gene TRBV30, with 8 bases fitting TRBD2. J was trimmed by 5 bases and V by 4 bases; bases with no gene match: 7. The germline CDR1 and CDR2 sequences are GTSNPN and SVGIG (reference sequence). The CDR3 is made up of 14 amino acids. CDR3: CAWKSGRAHNEQFF. The DNA for the CDR3 is TGTGCCTGGAAGAGCGGGAGAGCACACAATGAGCAGTTCTTC.

CDR3 bases: TGCAGTGCTAGCCCGGGACAGATCTCCTACGAGCAGTACTTC. This encodes CSASPGQISYEQYF. This chain joins TRBV20-1 and TRBJ2-7; TRBD1 matches at 7 bases. CDR1 is DFQATT and CDR2 is SNEGSKA in the germline V gene (reference sequence). The CDR3 has 14 residues. V shed 3 bases, J shed 0 bases, and the junction held 5 bases outside the gene matches.

The chain recombines TRBV19 with TRBJ1-4; D is uncertain. From germline, CDR1 is LNHDA and CDR2 SQIVND (reference sequence). Trimming took off 6 bases at V and 0 bases at J, with 14 bases between the two ends. This CDR3 contains 16 residues. DNA of the CDR3: TGTGCCAGTAGCCATATGCACGTTGCAACTAATGAAAAACTGTTTTTT. Protein product: CASSHMHVATNEKLFF.

This sequence joins TRBV4-2 and TRBJ1-6; D is undetermined. There are 18 residues in the CDR3. CDR1 is LGHNA and CDR2 is YNFKEQ in the germline V gene. Trimming cost V 1 base and J 1 base, with 14 bases left between them. CDR3 coding DNA: TGTGCCAGCAGCCAAGTGGGAGGCCGGGGATCCTATAATTCACCCCTCCACTTT. Protein sequence: CASSQVGGRGSYNSPLHF.

CDR3 in amino acids: CASSPQTGNEQYF. CDR3 in DNA: TGTGCCAGCAGCCCCCAGACAGGGAACGAGCAGTACTTC. This chain links TRBV7-7 with TRBJ2-7, with 7 bases fitting TRBD1. V shed 5 bases, J shed 5 bases, and the junction held 6 bases outside the gene matches. CDR3 size: 13 residues. Looked up from germline, CDR1 is SSHAT and CDR2 is FNYEAQ (reference sequence).

V and J are TRBV12-3 or TRBV12-4 and TRBJ1-1; weak D call: TRBD1 (5 bases). The CDR3 loop spans 11 amino acids. Trimming shortened V by 3 bases and J by 11 bases, and 10 bases separated the two germline ends. In DNA, the CDR3 is TGTGCCAGCAGTTTGGGGGTGAGGGCTTTCTTT. It encodes CASSLGVRAFF.

This chain connects TRBV24-1 to TRBJ2-5; a possible D gene is TRBD1 (6 bases). From germline, CDR1 is KGHDR and CDR2 SFDVKD. Trimming took 7 bases from V and 1 from J, leaving 6 bases between them. CDR3 size: 12 residues. The CDR3 loop reads CATRDSQETQYF. Written as DNA, the CDR3 is TGTGCCACCAGGGACAGCCAAGAGACCCAGTACTTC.

The CDR3 protein is CASSASGVFGNTIYF. The CDR3 DNA sequence: TGTGCCAGCAGCGCCTCGGGGGTTTTTGGAAACACCATATATTTT. The gene calls are TRBV7-2 and TRBJ1-3; D may be TRBD1 (5 bases). This CDR3 has 15 residues. Looked up from germline, CDR1 is SGHTA and CDR2 is FQGNSA. The ends were cut back, 5 bases at V and 3 bases at J, with 14 bases in the middle.

V and J are TRBV20-1 and TRBJ2-2, with TRBD1 identical over 7 bases. The germline CDR1 and CDR2 sequences are DFQATT and SNEGSKA (reference sequence). The V gene end was trimmed by 5 bases and the J gene end by 4 bases; junction bases not matched to a gene: 7. CDR3 length: 14 amino acids. CDR3 nucleotides: TGCAGTGCTCACCGACAGGGACCCACCGGGGAGCTGTTTTTT. This gives the protein CSAHRQGPTGELFF.

This chain uses TRBV27 with TRBJ2-3; 8 bases are a match to TRBD2. The V and J ends lost 0 bases and 2 bases, in that order; junction bases with no gene match: 4. This CDR3 region has 16 residues. Germline V CDR1 and CDR2: MNHEY, SMNVEV (reference sequence). In DNA form, the CDR3 reads TGTGCCAGCAGTTTATCCACTAGCGGATACACAGATACGCAGTATTTT. It specifies CASSLSTSGYTDTQYF.

The chain recombines TRBV9 with TRBJ2-3, with a tentative D call TRBD2 (7 bases). The length of the CDR3 is 15 residues. V dropped 4 bases and J dropped 5 bases, with 17 bases sitting between them. CDR1 is SGDLS, CDR2 YYNGEE, per germline. The CDR3 is CASSSLQGGGDTQYF. CDR3 nucleotide sequence: TGTGCCAGCAGCTCACTCCAGGGAGGGGGAGATACGCAGTATTTT.

This clonotype turned up a few times. The V gene is TRBV28, the J gene TRBJ1-5, with D possibly being TRBD1 (5 bases). Germline V gene data show CDR1 as MDHEN and CDR2 as SYDVKM. V gave up 5 bases and J gave up 0 bases, with 14 bases separating them. The CDR3 length is 16 residues. The CDR3 DNA reads as TGTGCCAGCAGTCGTAGACAGCCCTATAGCAATCAGCCCCAGCATTTT. Translated: CASSRRQPYSNQPQHF.

The chain recombines TRBV15 with TRBJ2-5; TRBD2 might be the D (5 bases). The CDR3 is 13 amino acids. Germline assignment: CDR1 LNHNV and CDR2 YYDKDF (reference sequence). With 3 bases removed from V and 4 bases from J, the gap between germline ends came to 9 bases. Here the CDR3 DNA reads TGTGCCACCAGCAGGCTAGCAAGAGAGACCCAGTACTTC. It encodes CATSRLARETQYF.